Sequencing of this T cell receptor beta chain was carried out in a study of T cell clonotyping in hematopoietic cell transplantation. The V gene's germline CDR1 is SNHLY and CDR2 FYNNEI. V gave up 2 bases and J gave up 3 bases, with 14 bases separating them. There are 15 residues in the CDR3. Profiled with immunoSEQ multiplex PCR; TCRdb holds only in-frame clones, not every one. The sample shows several thousand clones, around 90% of them seen only once. The J gene is TRBJ2-7, the V gene TRBV2, with a weak D call TRBD1 (6 bases). The TCR was taken from a male patient between 60 and 69 years old who had an allogeneic stem cell transplant from a related donor, so the T cells may come from the graft donor. Some clones in this sample may be carry-over from other donors' samples. The source was PBMCs, collected at the time of graft-versus-host disease after allogeneic stem cell transplant. CDR3 sequence reads: CASSEQGPRVYEQYF. CDR3 sequence (DNA): TGTGCCAGCAGTGAACAGGGGCCTAGGGTCTACGAGCAGTACTTC.